This TCR beta chain stems from a study of T cells in tumors and immune-related adverse events (dated by TCRdb to about 2021). Regarding this clone: Its antigen remains undetermined. Per-nucleotide qualities are absent, and no much larger clonotype sits a single base away.

This specimen's treatment or condition label, interpreted: nivolumab (PD-1 blockade) given before sampling. The DNeasy Blood and Tissue Kit was used to extract DNA from formalin-fixed paraffin-embedded specimens. The immunoSEQ assay was used to amplify and sequence the TCR beta locus, producing bulk TCR Vbeta CDR3 data. The published analysis was carried out like this. CDR3s were excluded if they were non-productive, were shorter than 7 amino acids, or did not start with C or end with F/W. Analysis was restricted to specimens with at least 1000 reads, and clonotypes were defined at the amino acid level. Clonality was calculated as 1 minus Pielou's evenness. To equalize library sizes, abundance-weighted random subsampling with replacement was performed 100 times so that 95% confidence intervals could be reported. Repertoire overlap was quantified using the Morisita overlap index, and the top 40 clones per specimen were examined for overlap with the irAE. Sourced from immuneACCESS, this table was stored by TCRdb with only in-frame sequences that have V and J called. A share of the clones is absent; for the studies checked, an unresolved V gene accounts for under half, and the remainder has no known explanation. V and J calls and clone size are copied from that table; D and trimming were computed from the DNA. This sample gives about 4,900 clones in total; 65% of them show up just once. The ten largest clones represent 5.5% to 6.5% of the sample.

In the germline V gene, CDR1 corresponds to SGDLS and CDR2 to YYNGEE. Trimming accounts for 3 bases at V and 4 bases at J, while the number of junction bases matched to no gene is 8. The CDR3 sequence holds 15 residues, the cysteine and phenylalanine included. Solely the CDR3 DNA is kept, with 45 bases framed from the first base. Sequenced material: gut tissue, taken from a patient treated with anti-PD-1 therapy. The rearranged chain carries TRBV9 and TRBJ2-3; TRBD1 lines up with 7 middle nucleotides. The TCR sequence derives from a female donor with metastatic renal cell carcinoma. The DNA reads as follows: TGTGCCAGCAGCGCACAGGGGTATGGGGCAGATACGCAGTATTTT. It translates as CASSAQGYGADTQYF.